A selection of T cell receptor beta chains follows, all from one sample in a study of blood T cells in healthy people across ages. Via MiXCR, TCRdb re-called the 5' RACE reads, giving one row per CDR3 protein. The repertoire holds about 760,000 distinct CDR3 sequences, with roughly 25% as singletons. These data were also filed under a second study, of T cells of mothers and their children.

Sequenced material: blood. The origin of the receptors is a boy aged 5-17 years in good health. CDR3s include the opening cysteine and the closing phenylalanine or tryptophan. Fields, in order: CDR3 DNA, CDR3 protein, J gene, clone size, V gene, D gene. D genes are given only for firm matches. Size is stated for part of the rows, as once, few or many counts, or as a class when the clone is expanded.

DNA: TGCAGTGCTAGTGTAGCGGGAGGTATCTACAATGAGCAGTTCTTC; CDR3: CSASVAGGIYNEQFF; J: TRBJ2-1; size: NA; V: TRBV20-1; D: TRBD2
DNA: TGTGTCAGCAGCCGAGGGTACGAGCAGTACTTC; CDR3: CVSSRGYEQYF; J: TRBJ2-7; size: few; V: TRBV7-2; D: NA
DNA: TGCGCCAGCAGCTACAACCCAGCGGGGGGCGATACGCAGTATTTT; CDR3: CASSYNPAGGDTQYF; J: TRBJ2-3; size: NA; V: TRBV5-1; D: TRBD2
DNA: TGTGCCAGCAGCGCGGACCACACTGAAGCTTTCTTT; CDR3: CASSADHTEAFF; J: TRBJ1-1; size: few; V: TRBV7-9; D: NA
DNA: TGCGCCAGCAGCCAAGCTAGCGGGGGGGCCTGGAATGAGCAGTTCTTC; CDR3: CASSQASGGAWNEQFF; J: TRBJ2-1; size: NA; V: TRBV4-3; D: TRBD2
DNA: TGTGCCAGCAGTTTAGGACACACAGATACGCAGTATTTT; CDR3: CASSLGHTDTQYF; J: TRBJ2-3; size: few; V: TRBV12-3/TRBV12-4; D: NA
DNA: TGTGCCAGCAGCACCCCCGGCTATCAAGAGACCCAGTACTTC; CDR3: CASSTPGYQETQYF; J: TRBJ2-5; size: once; V: TRBV6-5; D: NA
DNA: TGTGCCAGCAGCCCTAGCGGGATAGACATTCAGTACTTC; CDR3: CASSPSGIDIQYF; J: TRBJ2-4; size: NA; V: TRBV28; D: TRBD2
DNA: TGTGCCAGCAGCCCTCCCCCAGGTGAAAAACTGTTTTTT; CDR3: CASSPPPGEKLFF; J: TRBJ1-4; size: few; V: TRBV7-9; D: NA
DNA: TGCAGCGTTGGTCAGGGGGCCCACGAGCAGTACTTC; CDR3: CSVGQGAHEQYF; J: TRBJ2-7; size: few; V: TRBV29-1; D: TRBD1
DNA: TGCAGCGTGGGGGACGGACGCTCCTACGAGCAGTACTTC; CDR3: CSVGDGRSYEQYF; J: TRBJ2-7; size: NA; V: TRBV29-1; D: NA
DNA: TGTGCCAGCAGCTTAGAAGGCAGGTTGAACACTGAAGCTTTCTTT; CDR3: CASSLEGRLNTEAFF; J: TRBJ1-1; size: NA; V: TRBV7-2; D: NA
DNA: TGTGCCAGCAGCTCCGTGTGGCCCGGGGGGTTCGTGGCCGGGGAGCTGTTTTTT; CDR3: CASSSVWPGGFVAGELFF; J: TRBJ2-2; size: NA; V: TRBV7-8; D: TRBD2
DNA: TGTGCCAGCAGCCCTCATATGGAGGGACTAGCGGGAGGGCCGAACTCCTACGAGCAGTACTTC; CDR3: CASSPHMEGLAGGPNSYEQYF; J: TRBJ2-7; size: NA; V: TRBV4-2; D: TRBD2
DNA: TGTGCCAGCAGATATGGGACGGTGAGCACCGGGGAGCTGTTTTTT; CDR3: CASRYGTVSTGELFF; J: TRBJ2-2; size: few; V: TRBV28; D: NA
DNA: TGCAGTGCCACGGGACAGGGGGCTACTAACTATGGCTACACCTTC; CDR3: CSATGQGATNYGYTF; J: TRBJ1-2; size: few; V: TRBV20-1; D: TRBD1
DNA: TGCGCCAGCAGCTTTGGTTATAGCGGGAGGGCGGAGACCCAGTACTTC; CDR3: CASSFGYSGRAETQYF; J: TRBJ2-5; size: NA; V: TRBV5-1; D: TRBD2